This T cell receptor beta chain emerged from a study of blood T cell repertoires in COVID-19. Study overall: Sources were T cells, B-cell-depleted T cells, or PBMCs; the material itself was cDNA or gDNA.

Original handling: Nucleated cell counts were estimated from reference gene primer amplification. Generated by immunoSEQ multiplex PCR, the TCRdb table keeps only in-frame clones and is missing some. V and J calls and clone size are given by that table; D and trimming were obtained from the DNA. This sample carries 150,000 to 200,000 clones, about 83% of them seen once, and the ten largest clones take around 8.6%. Allocation to cohorts depended on clinical history reported by the participants. Resolution of symptoms, clearance, or two negative PCRs was present in recovered Cohort 3 donors. The CDR3 sequence is 16 residues long. Germline CDR1 reads LNHDA; CDR2 reads SQIVND (reference sequence). Unmatched junction bases numbered 9, after V lost 8 bases and J lost 0 bases.

The receptor was derived from a woman in her twenties or thirties who had recovered from COVID-19. The sample taken for sequencing was PBMCs or T cells enriched from blood (not recorded which). The chain has TRBV19 and TRBJ2-1; 8 bases agree with TRBD2. CDR3 region: CASGAAGGLSYNEQFF. The CDR3 DNA is TGTGCCAGTGGGGCCGCGGGAGGCCTCTCCTACAATGAGCAGTTCTTC. Full variable domain (rest looked up from reference TRBV19 and TRBJ2-1): DGGITQSPKYLFRKEGQNVTLSCEQNLNHDAMYWYRQDPGQGLRLIYYSQIVNDFQKGDIAEGYSVSREKKESFPLTVTSAQKNPTAFYLCASGAAGGLSYNEQFFGPGTRLTVL.